The next 26 T cell receptor beta chains were all read from a single sample in a study of T cell responses to AZD1222 COVID-19 vaccine. Libraries were prepared by immunoSEQ multiplex PCR; TCRdb keeps only in-frame clonotypes and omits some of them. Of tens of thousands of clones detected, roughly 90% appear once; the ten largest clones hold 6.5% to 9.5%. Specimen: peripheral blood, collected 28 days after the second AZD1222 dose. Receptors originate from an adult who received the AZD1222 COVID-19 vaccine.

The rearrangement links TRBV7-9 to TRBJ1-4, with unresolved D. The V and J ends lost 5 bases and 7 bases respectively, with 11 bases between them. CDR1 and CDR2 (germline): SEHNR, FQNEAQ (reference sequence). The CDR3 runs to 13 residues. CDR3 loop: CASSPGNGEKLFF. The CDR3 region has the DNA TGTGCCAGCAGCCCTGGGAACGGTGAAAAACTGTTTTTT.

In regard to this clone: Other DNA sequences in the same sample also yield this CDR3. The chain uses TRBV6-4 and TRBJ1-6; D is uncertain. The CDR3 runs to 14 residues. Deletions cut 4 bases from V and 7 bases from J, with 11 bases between. Germline V lookup: CDR1 MRHNA, CDR2 SNTAGT. CDR3: CASSVTPGNSPLHF. The CDR3 coding sequence is TGTGCCAGCAGTGTGACCCCTGGGAATTCACCCCTCCACTTT.

This chain links TRBV4-1 with TRBJ1-3; D gene ambiguous. Germline lookup yields CDR1 MGHRA and CDR2 YSYEKL. This CDR3 comprises 13 residues. V was shortened by 4 bases and J by 4 bases, with 8 bases between the two germline ends. The chain's CDR3 is CASSPYYGNTIYF. The CDR3 bases are TGCGCCAGCAGCCCTTATTACGGAAACACCATATATTTT.

In this sample, this clone turned up once. This sequence joins TRBV15 and TRBJ2-7; D uncertain. The CDR3 runs to 12 residues. The germline gives CDR1 LNHNV, CDR2 YYDKDF (reference sequence). The ends were cut back, 7 bases at V and 7 bases at J, with 14 bases in the middle. The CDR3 loop reads CATTRGGREQYF. The CDR3 nucleotides are TGTGCCACCACCCGTGGTGGGCGGGAGCAGTACTTC.

Here the CDR3 DNA reads TGTGCCAGCTCACCACCGTCGGTACACACCGGGGAGCTGTTTTTT. Amino acids: CASSPPSVHTGELFF. The V gene is TRBV18, the J gene TRBJ2-2; D call uncertain. Trimming left V 0 bases short and J 3 bases short, with 8 bases between. Germline CDR1 and CDR2: KGHSH and LQKENI. The CDR3 consists of 15 residues.

This chain joins TRBV5-5 and TRBJ1-5, with TRBD1 identical over 7 bases. The CDR3 extends over 18 amino acids. J lost 1 base, V lost 6 bases, and 16 bases had no gene match. The germline CDR1 and CDR2 sequences are SGHKS and YYEKEE (reference sequence). CDR3 sequence: CASIPRGRWDSSNQPQHF. The CDR3 DNA follows: TGTGCCAGCATCCCAAGGGGTAGATGGGACAGCAGCAATCAGCCCCAGCATTTT.

The chain recombines TRBV6-1 with TRBJ2-3; 13 positions agree with TRBD2. Trimming removed 4 bases from V and 1 base from J; junction bases left unmatched: 2. Germline V gene lookup returns CDR1 MNHNS and CDR2 SASEGT. The CDR3 runs 16 residues. CDR3 nucleotides: TGTGCCAGCAGTGGGACTAGCGGGAGAGGCACAGATACGCAGTATTTT. Translation: CASSGTSGRGTDTQYF.

The chain employs TRBV5-1 and TRBJ2-2; D gene unclear. CDR1 SGHRS and CDR2 YFSETQ come from the germline V gene. The CDR3 length is 14 residues. V was clipped by 1 base and J by 1 base, with 5 bases between them. DNA for the CDR3: TGCGCCAGCAGCTTGATCCGGAACACCGGGGAGCTGTTTTTT. It codes for CASSLIRNTGELFF.

This clone was seen a handful of times. The rearrangement links TRBV5-4 to TRBJ2-2, with a weak D call TRBD2 (6 bases). This CDR3 comprises 16 residues. Trimming removed 0 bases at V and 4 bases at J, with 13 bases between. CDR1 is SGHNT and CDR2 is YYREEE in the germline V gene (reference sequence). In DNA form, the CDR3 reads TGTGCCAGCAGCTTGGGGAGAGGGACTCCCACCGGGGAGCTGTTTTTT. Translation gives CASSLGRGTPTGELFF.

The chain recombines TRBV7-2 with TRBJ2-7; TRBD1 matches at 8 bases. Germline trimming cut 3 bases from V and 7 bases from J; bases unmatched to any gene: 11. CDR3 length: 15 amino acids. Germline V gene lookup returns CDR1 SGHTA and CDR2 FQGNSA. The CDR3 is CASSLGTGVWMEQYF. In nucleotides, the CDR3 is TGTGCCAGCAGCTTGGGGACAGGAGTTTGGATGGAGCAGTACTTC.

The table lists this clone with a count of one. The J gene is TRBJ1-5, the V gene TRBV19; 7 bases map to TRBD1. Per the germline V gene, CDR1 is LNHDA and CDR2 is SQIVND (reference sequence). V lost 5 bases, J lost 7 bases, and 8 bases stayed unmatched. The CDR3 is 14 amino acids. CDR3 loop: CASSATGFEQPQHF. In DNA, the CDR3 is TGTGCCAGTAGTGCGACAGGGTTTGAACAGCCCCAGCATTTT.

The chain recombines TRBV28 with TRBJ2-4, with 9 bases matching TRBD1. In germline, CDR1 is MDHEN, CDR2 SYDVKM. There are 19 residues in the CDR3. With V trimmed by 3 bases and J by 1 base, 13 bases remained unmatched. In nucleotides, the CDR3 is TGTGCCAGCAGTTTTTTCTTTCGGGGGACAGGGCCCGCCAAAAACATTCAGTACTTC. Amino acids: CASSFFFRGTGPAKNIQYF.

The J gene is TRBJ2-3, the V gene TRBV6-5; TRBD1 aligns across 11 bases. CDR1 and CDR2 (germline): MNHEY, SVGAGI. Trimming cost V 0 bases and J 12 bases; bases outside gene matches: 2. This CDR3 is 13 amino acids long. The CDR3 protein is CASSYSGTGGQYF. The CDR3 bases are TGTGCCAGCAGTTACTCAGGGACAGGGGGTCAGTATTTT.

V is TRBV4-1 and J is TRBJ2-1; unclear D gene. Between the trimmed V and J ends, which lost 2 bases and 5 bases, there was a span of 4 bases. Germline V gene data show CDR1 as MGHRA and CDR2 as YSYEKL. The CDR3 sequence is 12 residues long. The CDR3 sequence: CASSQSNNEQFF. The CDR3 DNA sequence: TGCGCCAGCAGCCAATCGAACAATGAGCAGTTCTTC.

The V gene is TRBV6-4, the J gene TRBJ2-3; 9 bases line up with TRBD2. J lost 0 bases, V lost 0 bases, and 1 base had no gene match. The length of the CDR3 is 16 residues. The V gene's germline CDR1 is MRHNA and CDR2 SNTAGT. The chain's CDR3 is CASSDSLAGSTDTQYF. The CDR3 coding sequence is TGTGCCAGCAGTGACTCTCTAGCGGGGAGCACAGATACGCAGTATTTT.

The chain links TRBV7-3 to TRBJ2-1; 12 bases align to TRBD2. Germline V gene sequence: CDR1 SGHTA, CDR2 FQGTGA. V shed 5 bases, J shed 7 bases, and the junction held 6 bases outside the gene matches. The CDR3 totals 15 residues. The DNA of the CDR3 is TGTGCCAGCAGCCCTGGACTAGCGGGATCAAATGAGCAGTTCTTC. The encoded protein is CASSPGLAGSNEQFF.

The genes are TRBV4-1 and TRBJ1-1, with 7 nucleotides matching TRBD1. The junction had 5 bases not matched to a gene; V was cut back by 4 bases and J by 0 bases. CDR1 and CDR2 from the germline V gene are MGHRA and YSYEKL. The CDR3 totals 15 residues. This CDR3 is CASSPRQGMNTEAFF. DNA of the CDR3: TGCGCCAGCAGCCCACGACAGGGAATGAACACTGAAGCTTTCTTT.

This chain joins TRBV7-9 and TRBJ2-1; D is uncertain. CDR3 length: 14 amino acids. V lost 5 bases and J lost 7, with 15 bases in between. Germline CDR1 is SEHNR and CDR2 is FQNEAQ (reference sequence). CDR3 bases: TGTGCCAGCAGCCCTTGGACCCGACTGAATGAGCAGTTCTTC. Translation gives CASSPWTRLNEQFF.

The gene calls are TRBV6-6 and TRBJ1-1; D call uncertain. The CDR3 has 12 amino acids. Trimming removed 5 bases from V and 6 bases from J, with 10 bases in between. CDR1 and CDR2 (germline): MNHNY, SVGAGI (reference sequence). Here the CDR3 reads CASSRETPEAFF. CDR3 sequence (DNA): TGTGCCAGCAGTAGGGAGACCCCTGAAGCTTTCTTT.

CDR3 sequence reads: CAWSLSGLEQYF. CDR3 DNA: TGTGCCTGGAGCCTTTCGGGGCTAGAGCAGTACTTC. The J gene is TRBJ2-7, the V gene TRBV30; either TRBD1 or TRBD2 may supply D (5 bases each). The CDR3 spans 12 residues. Germline CDR1 reads GTSNPN; CDR2 reads SVGIG (reference sequence). Trimming stripped 3 bases from V and 7 bases from J, with 13 bases between.

Comment on this clone: Sequence at one end of the junction differs from germline and may be a read error. The chain recombines TRBV18 with TRBJ1-6; no clear D gene. CDR1 is KGHSH and CDR2 is LQKENI in the germline V gene. CDR3 length equals 13 residues. CDR3 loop: CASSRTDDSALHF. CDR3 DNA: TGTGCCAGCTCCCGGACGGATGATTCAGCCCTCCACTTT.

This chain uses TRBV14 with TRBJ1-2; TRBD1 agrees at 9 bases. CDR3 length: 15 residues. The J segment lost 4 bases and the V segment lost 3 bases, leaving 6 bases of the junction unmatched. Germline loops: CDR1 SGHDN, CDR2 FVKESK. As DNA, the CDR3 is TGTGCCAGCAGCCACTTGGACAGGGGATCCTATGGCTACACCTTC. Translated: CASSHLDRGSYGYTF.

This chain links TRBV5-1 with TRBJ2-1; 9 nucleotides agree with TRBD2. V lost 0 bases to trimming and J lost 8 bases; unmatched junction nucleotides: 9. From germline, CDR1 is SGHRS and CDR2 YFSETQ. This CDR3 spans 16 amino acids. The CDR3 coding sequence is TGCGCCAGCAGCTTGGTCCGCGGGAGGGCCCTCGATGAGCAGTTCTTC. It codes for CASSLVRGRALDEQFF.

The V and J genes are TRBV7-3 and TRBJ2-1; TRBD2 is a possible D gene (5 bases). The CDR3 has 15 amino acids. Trimming shortened V by 0 bases and J by 5 bases, and 11 bases separated the two germline ends. CDR1 and CDR2 from the germline V gene are SGHTA and FQGTGA. The CDR3 region has the DNA TGTGCCAGCAGCTTAACCGCGACTACAAACAATGAGCAGTTCTTC. It yields the protein CASSLTATTNNEQFF.

The rearrangement uses TRBV30 and TRBJ2-7, with D unclear. There are 13 residues in the CDR3. V gave up 0 bases and J gave up 1 base, with 7 bases separating them. Per germline, CDR1 GTSNPN and CDR2 SVGIG (reference sequence). CDR3 loop: CAWSVQQSYEQYF. The CDR3 nucleotides read TGTGCCTGGAGTGTACAGCAGTCCTACGAGCAGTACTTC. The full variable domain, rest sourced from reference TRBV30 and TRBJ2-7, is SQTIHQWPATLVQPVGSPLSLECTVEGTSNPNLYWYRQAAGRGLQLLFYSVGIGQISSEVPQNLSASRPQDRQFILSSKKLLLSDSGFYLCAWSVQQSYEQYFGPGTRLTVT.

The chain recombines TRBV6-4 with TRBJ1-2; weak D call: TRBD1 (6 bases). Germline CDR1 is MRHNA and CDR2 is SNTAGT. V was cut by 6 bases and J by 6 bases, with 14 bases left in between. This CDR3 is 13 amino acids long. The CDR3 loop is CASRETGMDGYTF. The CDR3 DNA is TGTGCCAGCAGAGAAACAGGGATGGATGGCTACACCTTC.